This T cell receptor beta chain was identified in a study of relationships among human T cell subsets. Study-wide results and limits: No significant subset differences appeared in V, D, J use, CDR3 length or N-additions. Substantial CDR3 sharing among Th1, Th2 and regulatory cells suggested stochastic fate choice. Clones with over 100 reads held over 50% of CD8+ cytotoxic sequences.

Th1 cells were collected as flow-through following bead selections for CD25, CD56 and CD294. Magnetic beads coated with subset-specific antibodies isolated the T cell subsets. TCR alpha and beta CDR3s were amplified from mRNA by semiquantitative ARM-PCR. In ARM-PCR, communal superprimers followed tagged nested gene-specific primers for exponential amplification. TCRdb ran MiXCR on the multiplex PCR reads and lists one entry per CDR3 protein. The data hold roughly 13,000 distinct CDR3 sequences, with around 69% observed a single time. For this clonotype: Its specificity is unknown.

This CDR3 contains 16 residues. The source is a man aged 35 to 55 in good health. Sequencing was carried out using CD4+ Th1 cells sorted from blood. This chain links TRBV1 with TRBJ2-7. TRBV1 is a listed pseudogene. The CDR3 loop is CTSSQETERSSYEQYF. Here the CDR3 DNA reads TGCACCAGCAGCCAAGAGACGGAGAGAAGCTCCTACGAGCAGTACTTC.